What follows are 26 T cell receptor beta chains derived from one specimen sequenced in a study of cytomegalovirus exposure and HLA in healthy donors. 60 Vbeta and 13 Jbeta primers were used in PCR. Generated by immunoSEQ multiplex PCR, the TCRdb table keeps only in-frame clones and is missing some. The table includes approximately 170,000 clones, approximately 77% detected once. Sequencing was performed on PBMCs. The receptors derive from a male donor in good health and CMV-seropositive.

This clone occurred a few times. V gene TRBV6-1 combines with J gene TRBJ2-7; TRBD1 is a possible D gene (6 bases). The CDR3 runs to 13 residues. Germline V gives CDR1 MNHNS, CDR2 SASEGT. Deletions cut 6 bases from V and 5 bases from J, with 14 bases between. The CDR3 sequence: CASSRDKLHEQYF. CDR3 sequence (DNA): TGTGCCAGCAGCCGGGACAAGCTCCACGAGCAGTACTTC.

V and J are TRBV30 and TRBJ2-1, with 11 bases aligning to TRBD1. The germline gives CDR1 GTSNPN, CDR2 SVGIG (reference sequence). The V segment lost 1 base and the J segment 12 bases; nucleotides outside the gene matches: 11. CDR3 size: 15 residues. The CDR3 DNA is TGTGCCTGGAGTGCGACCGGGACAGGGGGTAAGGGGCAGTTCTTC. Amino acid sequence: CAWSATGTGGKGQFF.

The chain is built from TRBV6-1 and TRBJ1-5, with 7 bases that match TRBD1. V shed 6 bases and J 4 bases; nucleotides not matched to a gene: 6. Germline CDR1 is MNHNS and CDR2 is SASEGT. CDR3 length: 14 amino acids. The DNA of the CDR3 is TGTGCCAGCAGCGTCACAGGGGATAATCAGCCCCAGCATTTT. It specifies CASSVTGDNQPQHF.

The chain combines TRBV15 with TRBJ1-2; D call uncertain. Looked up from germline, CDR1 is LNHNV and CDR2 is YYDKDF (reference sequence). The CDR3 extends over 13 amino acids. V dropped 3 bases and J dropped 8 bases, with 13 bases sitting between them. CDR3 amino acids: CATSREVRWGYTF. DNA of the CDR3: TGTGCCACCAGCAGGGAGGTGCGTTGGGGCTACACCTTC.

The V and J genes are TRBV2 and TRBJ1-6; D remains unclear. The CDR3 length is 18 residues. Germline CDR1 reads SNHLY; CDR2 reads FYNNEI. The V gene lost 4 bases and the J gene lost 0 bases, with 16 bases spanning the gap. The CDR3: CASSVGLPPPSYNSPLHF. CDR3 bases: TGTGCCAGCAGTGTTGGGCTTCCCCCCCCCTCCTATAATTCACCCCTCCACTTT.

This chain links TRBV7-6 with TRBJ1-3; 7 bases match TRBD1. The V segment lost 1 base and the J segment 0 bases; nucleotides outside the gene matches: 9. This CDR3 region has 18 residues. CDR1 SGHVS and CDR2 FNYEAQ come from the germline V gene. This chain's CDR3 is CASSLDPRTGSSGNTIYF. The CDR3 DNA is TGTGCCAGCAGCTTAGACCCGAGGACAGGCAGCTCTGGAAACACCATATATTTT.

A few counts support this clone. V gene TRBV28 combines with J gene TRBJ2-1; 11 nucleotides align to TRBD1. This CDR3 region has 14 residues. Germline CDR1 is MDHEN and CDR2 is SYDVKM. With 7 bases clipped from V and 9 bases from J, the junction kept 8 bases outside the gene matches. CDR3 bases: TGTGCCAGCATCCCGGGACAGGGGGTTGGTGAGCAGTTCTTC. Amino acid sequence: CASIPGQGVGEQFF.

V is TRBV11-2 and J is TRBJ1-1; no firm D call. Trimming stripped 2 bases from V and 11 bases from J, with 9 bases between. The CDR3 extends over 11 amino acids. Germline values: CDR1 SGHAT, CDR2 FQNNGV. CDR3: CASSLNRFAFF. CDR3 DNA sequence: TGTGCCAGCAGCTTAAATCGGTTCGCTTTCTTT.

The rearrangement joins TRBV15 to TRBJ2-1; D possibly corresponds to TRBD1 (6 bases). Trimming left V 3 bases short and J 3 bases short, with 12 bases between. Germline lookup yields CDR1 LNHNV and CDR2 YYDKDF (reference sequence). The CDR3 runs to 15 residues. The CDR3 region is CATSRGARGYNEQFF. As DNA, the CDR3 is TGTGCCACCAGCAGGGGGGCCCGAGGCTACAATGAGCAGTTCTTC.

The chain couples TRBV7-2 to TRBJ1-2; D remains unclear. Germline assignment: CDR1 SGHTA and CDR2 FQGNSA. With 1 base removed from V and 1 base from J, the gap between germline ends came to 10 bases. The CDR3 contains 15 residues. The CDR3 region has the DNA TGTGCCAGCAGCTTAGAACCGGGGTTTAACTATGGCTACACCTTC. Its translation: CASSLEPGFNYGYTF.

The rearrangement joins TRBV5-1 to TRBJ1-2; D unresolved. The CDR3 consists of 16 residues. CDR1 SGHRS and CDR2 YFSETQ come from the germline V gene. Trimming took off 4 bases at V and 6 bases at J, with 22 bases between the two ends. CDR3 amino acids: CASSPSLGMPPNGYTF. The CDR3 DNA reads TGCGCCAGCAGCCCTTCCCTCGGGATGCCTCCAAATGGCTACACCTTC.

V usage is TRBV6-5 and J usage is TRBJ1-1; D uncertain. Germline lookup yields CDR1 MNHEY and CDR2 SVGAGI. V was pared by 6 bases and J by 5 bases, with 10 bases between. The CDR3 runs to 12 residues. CDR3 residues: CASSKDSTEAFF. The CDR3 region has the DNA TGTGCCAGCAGCAAGGACTCGACTGAAGCTTTCTTT.

The chain combines TRBV6-1 with TRBJ2-1; 8 bases are a match to TRBD2. CDR3 length: 16 residues. Trimming cost V 4 bases and J 6 bases; bases outside gene matches: 11. Germline V gives CDR1 MNHNS, CDR2 SASEGT. CDR3 sequence (DNA): TGTGCCAGCAGTGCCCGGGGGGGCCCCCTGCGCAATGAGCAGTTCTTC. Translation: CASSARGGPLRNEQFF.

The table lists this clone with a few counts. The rearrangement links TRBV15 to TRBJ2-5, with 8 bases that match TRBD2. V shed 0 bases and J 5 bases; nucleotides not matched to a gene: 5. Germline CDR1 is LNHNV and CDR2 is YYDKDF (reference sequence). The CDR3 contains 15 residues. The CDR3 coding sequence is TGTGCCACCAGCAGAGATACTAGCGGAGGGGAGACCCAGTACTTC. It specifies CATSRDTSGGETQYF.

The V call is TRBV5-1, the J call TRBJ2-1, with 8 bases lining up with TRBD1. The CDR3 runs 19 residues. Trimming at V came to 3 bases and at J to 7 bases, leaving 21 bases not matched to a gene. The germline V gene has CDR1 SGHRS and CDR2 YFSETQ. DNA for the CDR3: TGCGCCAGCAGCTCGTTTTACCCAACCGGACAGGGAGTAGGGAATGAGCAGTTCTTC. This sequence encodes CASSSFYPTGQGVGNEQFF.

The chain is built from TRBV27 and TRBJ1-1; TRBD1 matches 12 bases. The CDR3 extends over 17 amino acids. The V segment lost 5 bases and the J segment 6 bases; nucleotides outside the gene matches: 13. Per germline, CDR1 MNHEY and CDR2 SMNVEV (reference sequence). In nucleotides, the CDR3 is TGTGCCAGCAGTCCCGGGACAGGGGGCGCGAATCCTCCTGAAGCTTTCTTT. The encoded protein is CASSPGTGGANPPEAFF.

This clone was seen only a few times. The chain employs TRBV19 and TRBJ1-1; D not resolved. Germline CDR1 and CDR2: LNHDA and SQIVND (reference sequence). There are 12 residues in the CDR3. V was shortened by 6 bases and J by 4 bases, with 9 bases between the two germline ends. The CDR3 loop is CASRAGVTEAFF. In DNA, the CDR3 is TGTGCCAGTAGGGCGGGAGTCACTGAAGCTTTCTTT. Full variable domain (rest looked up from reference TRBV19 and TRBJ1-1): DGGITQSPKYLFRKEGQNVTLSCEQNLNHDAMYWYRQDPGQGLRLIYYSQIVNDFQKGDIAEGYSVSREKKESFPLTVTSAQKNPTAFYLCASRAGVTEAFFGQGTRLTVV.

This sequence joins TRBV7-2 and TRBJ2-3; TRBD1 might be the D (5 bases). V lost 6 bases and J lost 2, with 6 bases in between. CDR1 and CDR2 from the germline V gene are SGHTA and FQGNSA. The CDR3 covers 12 residues. CDR3 nucleotide sequence: TGTGCCAGCAGAGGGGTCACAGATACGCAGTATTTT. Protein product: CASRGVTDTQYF.

The gene calls are TRBV5-8 and TRBJ2-7; 9 nucleotides match TRBD1. Per the germline V gene, CDR1 is SGHTS and CDR2 is YDEGEE. The CDR3 loop spans 14 amino acids. J gave up 6 bases and V 5 bases, and 9 bases lay outside the gene matches. The DNA of the CDR3 is TGTGCCAGCAGTTGGACAGGGGTAACGGGCGAGCAGTACTTC. It yields the protein CASSWTGVTGEQYF.

This chain joins TRBV11-2 and TRBJ2-5, with 12 bases identical to TRBD2. After removal of 6 bases from V and 5 bases from J, the junction contained 13 bases not matched to a gene. Looked up from germline, CDR1 is SGHAT and CDR2 is FQNNGV. The CDR3 totals 17 residues. The CDR3 reads CASRLLAGGPPGETQYF. The CDR3 region has the DNA TGTGCCAGCAGGTTACTAGCGGGGGGCCCGCCGGGGGAGACCCAGTACTTC.

The chain recombines TRBV7-2 with TRBJ1-1, with D possibly being TRBD1 (5 bases). This CDR3 has 14 residues. Looked up from germline, CDR1 is SGHTA and CDR2 is FQGNSA. Trimming pared 2 bases from V and 2 bases from J, leaving 9 bases between. In DNA, the CDR3 is TGTGCCAGCAGCTTAACCAGGGTTAACACTGAAGCTTTCTTT. Amino acids: CASSLTRVNTEAFF.

V usage is TRBV30 and J usage is TRBJ1-2; maybe TRBD1 (5 bases). The CDR3 runs 13 residues. V lost 0 bases, J lost 7 bases, and 12 bases lay in between. The germline CDR1 and CDR2 sequences are GTSNPN and SVGIG (reference sequence). The CDR3 protein is CAWSVFGGSGYTF. The CDR3 nucleotides are TGTGCCTGGAGTGTTTTCGGGGGAAGTGGCTACACCTTC.

This clone came up a few times. V is TRBV2 and J is TRBJ2-7, with 8 bases fitting TRBD2. The J segment lost 3 bases and the V segment lost 1 base, leaving 2 bases of the junction unmatched. CDR3 length: 14 residues. CDR1 is SNHLY and CDR2 is FYNNEI in the germline V gene. In DNA, the CDR3 is TGTGCCAGCAGTGAAGTAGCGGGGATCTACGAGCAGTACTTC. This encodes CASSEVAGIYEQYF.

V is TRBV15 and J is TRBJ1-5; the D is unclear. Trimming shortened V by 3 bases and J by 4 bases, and 4 bases separated the two germline ends. Germline V gene data show CDR1 as LNHNV and CDR2 as YYDKDF (reference sequence). The CDR3 spans 12 residues. The CDR3, as DNA: TGTGCCACCAGCAGCCTAAATCAGCCCCAGCATTTT. It translates to CATSSLNQPQHF.

The J gene is TRBJ2-7, the V gene TRBV5-6; TRBD1 matches at 7 bases. V dropped 3 bases and J dropped 1; count of bases not matched to a gene: 4. This CDR3 spans 14 amino acids. Germline V gene lookup returns CDR1 SGHDT and CDR2 YYEEEE. CDR3 coding DNA: TGTGCCAGCAGCTCTGGACAGGCGTCCTACGAGCAGTACTTC. Amino acid sequence: CASSSGQASYEQYF.

With respect to this clone: The likely explanation is a read error, given a far larger clone one base away. The rearrangement joins TRBV27 to TRBJ2-5; D is perhaps TRBD2 (7 bases). The end of the DNA fits TRBJ2-7 better, so the J call may be wrong. CDR1 and CDR2 (germline): MNHEY, SMNVEV (reference sequence). This CDR3 has 15 amino acids. CDR3 in amino acids: CASSFLGRGPYEQYF. CDR3 bases: TGTGCCAGCAGTTTTCTCGGGCGGGGGCCCTACGAGCAGTACTTC.